These 29 T cell receptor beta chains share one sample of origin, sequenced in a study of siplizumab effects on memory and regulatory T cells. Clones were sequenced by immunoSEQ multiplex PCR, and TCRdb holds only the in-frame ones, with some missing. Of roughly 82,000 clones in the sample, about 87% are singletons; the top ten hold roughly 1.5%. Input material: Tregs sorted from blood. These receptors all come from a human donor in good health.

Only a few counts were recorded for this clone. The chain joins TRBV2 to TRBJ1-1; TRBD1 might be the D (6 bases). The V end was cut by 3 bases, the J end by 2 bases, with 13 bases between. The germline gives CDR1 SNHLY, CDR2 FYNNEI. The CDR3 runs to 15 residues. CDR3 sequence reads: CASSDRGGGNTEAFF. The CDR3 DNA is TGTGCCAGCAGTGACAGGGGTGGAGGAAACACTGAAGCTTTCTTT.

This sequence joins TRBV10-3 and TRBJ1-2; 11 bases are a match to TRBD1. Unmatched junction bases numbered 11, after V lost 7 bases and J lost 4 bases. The CDR3 contains 16 residues. Germline V gene sequence: CDR1 ENHRY, CDR2 SYGVKD. This CDR3 is CAIKPGQGDASYGYTF. CDR3 nucleotides: TGTGCCATCAAACCGGGACAGGGGGACGCTTCCTATGGCTACACCTTC.

V is TRBV18 and J is TRBJ2-1; 9 bases line up with TRBD1. The CDR3 contains 15 residues. Germline CDR1 is KGHSH and CDR2 is LQKENI. Trimming took 4 bases from V and 7 from J; bases not matched to a gene: 8. The CDR3 protein is CASSRDRAMVNEQFF. In DNA, the CDR3 is TGTGCCAGCTCACGGGACAGGGCGATGGTTAATGAGCAGTTCTTC.

The chain employs TRBV27 and TRBJ1-4, with D uncertain. V was trimmed by 1 base and J by 7 bases, leaving 13 bases between them. Germline-derived CDR1 and CDR2 are MNHEY and SMNVEV (reference sequence). The CDR3 consists of 15 residues. The CDR3 DNA reads TGTGCCAGCAGTTTATTTCGTCAACCGGGTGAAAAACTGTTTTTT. Protein sequence: CASSLFRQPGEKLFF.

The rearrangement links TRBV28 to TRBJ2-7, with 7 bases identical to TRBD1. Germline CDR1 reads MDHEN; CDR2 reads SYDVKM. The ends lost 7 bases at V and 5 bases at J; junction bases unmatched: 8. This CDR3 spans 13 amino acids. The CDR3 DNA is TGTGCCAGCATTCGACAGGGTCTCCACGAGCAGTACTTC. Translating it yields CASIRQGLHEQYF.

The V and J genes are TRBV29-1 and TRBJ2-7, with D maybe TRBD1 (5 bases). The germline CDR1 and CDR2 sequences are SQVTM and ANQGSEA. CDR3 size: 14 residues. Trimming cost V 1 base and J 3 bases, with 13 bases left between them. The CDR3 nucleotides read TGCAGCGTTGAAGGGGGCCGTTGGGGCTACGAGCAGTACTTC. Its protein is CSVEGGRWGYEQYF.

This clone occurred once. This chain links TRBV10-2 with TRBJ2-3; D ambiguous. The CDR3 is 15 amino acids. Germline CDR1 is WSHSY and CDR2 is SAAADI. Trimming removed 6 bases from V and 5 bases from J, with 18 bases in between. CDR3 residues: CASSRQTAGRDTQYF. Here the CDR3 DNA reads TGCGCCAGCAGCCGACAAACCGCCGGGCGAGATACGCAGTATTTT.

The gene calls are TRBV19 and TRBJ2-3; D may correspond to TRBD1 or TRBD2 (6 bases each). The CDR3 extends over 15 amino acids. Germline CDR1 reads LNHDA; CDR2 reads SQIVND (reference sequence). The ends were cut back, 3 bases at V and 4 bases at J, with 14 bases in the middle. This CDR3 is CASSMWGARSDTQYF. The CDR3 region has the DNA TGTGCCAGTAGTATGTGGGGGGCGCGATCAGATACGCAGTATTTT.

The chain combines TRBV9 with TRBJ2-6; 8 nucleotides line up with TRBD1. This CDR3 has 14 amino acids. CDR1 and CDR2 from the germline V gene are SGDLS and YYNGEE. Unmatched junction bases numbered 6, after V lost 7 bases and J lost 6 bases. The CDR3 reads CASDLTGAANVLTF. CDR3 bases: TGTGCCAGCGACCTGACAGGGGCGGCCAACGTCCTGACTTTC.

V gene TRBV11-3 combines with J gene TRBJ2-5, with D hard to call. The CDR3 consists of 13 residues. V was shortened by 4 bases and J by 2 bases, with 8 bases between the two germline ends. Germline-derived CDR1 and CDR2 are SGHNT and YENEEA. For the CDR3, the DNA is TGTGCCAGCAGCTCAAGCTTTCAAGAGACCCAGTACTTC. Encoded protein: CASSSSFQETQYF.

The chain combines TRBV10-3 with TRBJ2-5, with a weak D call TRBD1 (5 bases). Trimming removed 6 bases from V and 2 bases from J, with 13 bases in between. Germline V gene data show CDR1 as ENHRY and CDR2 as SYGVKD. CDR3 length: 14 amino acids. The CDR3 coding sequence is TGTGCCATCAGAGCAGGGCTTGGTCAAGAGACCCAGTACTTC. This encodes CAIRAGLGQETQYF.

The chain couples TRBV2 to TRBJ1-2; D is unclear. V gave up 8 bases and J gave up 2 bases, with 9 bases separating them. CDR3 length equals 12 residues. In germline, CDR1 is SNHLY, CDR2 FYNNEI. CDR3 in amino acids: CASPGINYGYTF. The CDR3 DNA reads TGTGCCAGCCCTGGGATAAACTATGGCTACACCTTC.

This clone was counted only a few times. The chain recombines TRBV5-4 with TRBJ1-2, with D possibly matching TRBD1 (6 bases). Trimming removed 2 bases from V and 6 bases from J, with 11 bases in between. Germline assignment: CDR1 SGHNT and CDR2 YYREEE (reference sequence). The length of the CDR3 is 13 residues. The CDR3 region has the DNA TGTGCCAGCAGCTTAATAGGGGGTAATGGCTACACCTTC. Its protein product is CASSLIGGNGYTF.

The J gene is TRBJ1-2, the V gene TRBV15; D might be TRBD1 (5 bases). This CDR3 has 14 residues. Trimming stripped 1 base from V and 8 bases from J, with 14 bases between. Germline values: CDR1 LNHNV, CDR2 YYDKDF (reference sequence). In nucleotides, the CDR3 is TGTGCCACCAGCAGAGCCGACGGGGCACGGGGCTACACCTTC. Residues: CATSRADGARGYTF.

The CDR3 protein is CASSFMGSSYEQFF. The CDR3 coding sequence is TGTGCCAGCAGTTTCATGGGTAGCTCATATGAGCAGTTCTTC. This chain connects TRBV4-2 to TRBJ2-1, with D unresolved. V was pared by 6 bases and J by 8 bases, with 17 bases between. The CDR3 runs 14 residues. The germline CDR1 and CDR2 sequences are LGHNA and YNFKEQ.

V and J are TRBV7-2 and TRBJ1-2; D is undetermined. The CDR3 is 15 residues long. Germline V gene data show CDR1 as SGHTA and CDR2 as FQGNSA. The V end was cut by 1 base, the J end by 0 bases, with 9 bases between. In DNA, the CDR3 is TGTGCCAGCAGCTTAGGGGTACTAGCTAACTATGGCTACACCTTC. Its translation is CASSLGVLANYGYTF.

The chain joins TRBV6-5 to TRBJ2-7; D remains ambiguous. V dropped 5 bases and J dropped 6 bases, with 14 bases sitting between them. Germline V lookup: CDR1 MNHEY, CDR2 SVGAGI. The CDR3 runs to 13 residues. The CDR3 bases are TGTGCCAGCAGTCCCCGGCGGACCCTCGAGCAGTACTTC. Its protein is CASSPRRTLEQYF.

This sequence joins TRBV18 and TRBJ1-1; no definite D call. CDR1 KGHSH and CDR2 LQKENI come from the germline V gene. There are 15 residues in the CDR3. Between the trimmed V and J ends, which lost 3 bases and 1 base, there was a span of 12 bases. CDR3 loop: CASSPQNFGNTEAFF. CDR3 DNA: TGTGCCAGCTCACCTCAGAACTTCGGGAACACTGAAGCTTTCTTT.

As regards this clone: One end of the junction fails to match germline, which may point to a read error. The chain carries TRBV6-6 and TRBJ2-7; 9 bases fit TRBD1. The germline V gene encodes CDR1 MNHNY and CDR2 SVGAGI (reference sequence). The length of the CDR3 is 16 residues. The CDR3 region is CAGSYESGTGPYEQYF. Written as DNA, the CDR3 is TGTGCCGGCAGTTACGAGTCTGGGACAGGGCCATACGAGCAGTACTTC.

This clone showed up just once. The V and J genes are TRBV18 and TRBJ2-2, with D unclear. CDR1 KGHSH and CDR2 LQKENI come from the germline V gene. The CDR3 is 12 amino acids. V dropped 3 bases and J dropped 6 bases, with 5 bases sitting between them. CDR3 sequence: CASSPFPGELFF. The CDR3 coding sequence is TGTGCCAGCTCACCTTTTCCCGGGGAGCTGTTTTTT.

The gene calls are TRBV5-1 and TRBJ2-5, with unresolved D. Germline values: CDR1 SGHRS, CDR2 YFSETQ. There are 13 residues in the CDR3. V lost 2 bases and J lost 2, with 7 bases in between. The CDR3 sequence is CASSFSLQETQYF. CDR3 DNA: TGCGCCAGCAGCTTTAGTTTACAAGAGACCCAGTACTTC.

This clone was seen a few times. The gene calls are TRBV6-6 and TRBJ1-6; unclear D gene. V lost 0 bases to trimming and J lost 7 bases, with 4 bases between them. The CDR3 is made up of 13 amino acids. CDR1 is MNHNY, CDR2 SVGAGI, per germline (reference sequence). The CDR3 DNA sequence: TGTGCCAGCAGTTACTCTGGGAATTCACCCCTCCACTTT. Translation gives CASSYSGNSPLHF.

The genes are TRBV27 and TRBJ2-5; D call uncertain. Germline V gene sequence: CDR1 MNHEY, CDR2 SMNVEV (reference sequence). Trimming shortened V by 5 bases and J by 8 bases, and 24 bases separated the two germline ends. This CDR3 is 16 amino acids long. CDR3 amino acids: CASSPPPTALPRTQYF. As DNA, the CDR3 is TGTGCCAGCAGTCCGCCCCCTACCGCCCTCCCGCGAACCCAGTACTTC.

The rearrangement uses TRBV6-6 and TRBJ1-1; 7 nucleotides agree with TRBD1. CDR3 size: 14 residues. Germline V CDR1 and CDR2: MNHNY, SVGAGI (reference sequence). The V gene end was trimmed by 7 bases and the J gene end by 6 bases; junction bases not matched to a gene: 11. The DNA of the CDR3 is TGTGCCAGCACCATCAATAGACAGGGCGCTGAAGCTTTCTTT. Translating it yields CASTINRQGAEAFF.

V is TRBV5-1 and J is TRBJ2-1; 8 bases align to TRBD1. The V gene's germline CDR1 is SGHRS and CDR2 YFSETQ. V shed 0 bases and J 8 bases; nucleotides not matched to a gene: 7. This CDR3 is built from 15 residues. The CDR3 reads CASSLGQGIWDEQFF. The CDR3, as DNA: TGCGCCAGCAGCTTGGGACAGGGGATCTGGGATGAGCAGTTCTTC. Supplemented by reference TRBV5-1 and TRBJ2-1, the full variable domain reads KAGVTQTPRYLIKTRGQQVTLSCSPISGHRSVSWYQQTPGQGLQFLFEYFSETQRNKGNFPGRFSGRQFSNSRSEMNVSTLELGDSALYLCASSLGQGIWDEQFFGPGTRLTVL.

This chain connects TRBV7-2 to TRBJ1-2; D is unresolved. Germline-derived CDR1 and CDR2 are SGHTA and FQGNSA. Trimming took off 5 bases at V and 2 bases at J, with 6 bases between the two ends. There are 12 residues in the CDR3. This CDR3 reads CASSLDNYGYTF. CDR3 DNA sequence: TGTGCCAGCAGCCTCGACAACTATGGCTACACCTTC.

V and J are TRBV14 and TRBJ1-1; no firm D call. The CDR3 has 14 residues. Germline-derived CDR1 and CDR2 are SGHDN and FVKESK. Trimming took 1 base from V and 5 from J, leaving 11 bases between them. The CDR3 coding sequence is TGTGCCAGCAGCCAAGCTAGGCTCGGGACTGAAGCTTTCTTT. Amino acids: CASSQARLGTEAFF.

This clone has only one observation. J is TRBJ2-1 and V is TRBV7-9; 7 nucleotides align to TRBD2. CDR3 length: 15 amino acids. Looked up from germline, CDR1 is SEHNR and CDR2 is FQNEAQ (reference sequence). Trimming removed 4 bases from V and 3 bases from J; junction bases left unmatched: 6. The CDR3 coding sequence is TGTGCCAGCAGCTCCGCAGGACTAGTCTACAATGAGCAGTTCTTC. Translating it yields CASSSAGLVYNEQFF.

The rearrangement uses TRBV15 and TRBJ2-7, with D uncertain. The CDR3 is 13 residues long. CDR1 and CDR2 (germline): LNHNV, YYDKDF (reference sequence). Between the trimmed V and J ends, which lost 2 bases and 0 bases, there was a span of 5 bases. The CDR3: CATSRHYSYEQYF. CDR3 sequence (DNA): TGTGCCACCAGCAGACACTACTCCTACGAGCAGTACTTC.